These 25 T cell receptor beta chains share one sample of origin, sequenced in a study of a mutant IDH1 vaccine in newly diagnosed glioma (dated by TCRdb to the early 2020s). Receptors were amplified or captured by the immunoSEQ multiplex PCR assay. TCRdb obtained this table from immuneACCESS and retained in-frame rearrangements with V and J assigned. These tables miss some clones; where compared with another copy, unresolved V genes account for less than half of the shortfall, and the remainder is unexplained. This sample gives tens of thousands of clones in total; around four fifths of them show up just once. The ten top clones hold roughly 6.8% of the sample. The time point label on this specimen signifies: baseline, week 1 (first vaccination visit). The sample's treatment or condition label, in plain terms: pre-vaccination baseline after standard-of-care therapy. Source: PBMCs, taken from a glioma patient treated with radiotherapy, temozolomide or both. These receptors were taken from a woman between 45 and 60 years old with glioma.

This sequence joins TRBV7-3 and TRBJ2-1; 8 positions match TRBD1. The V and J ends lost 2 bases and 7 bases, in that order; junction bases with no gene match: 7. CDR3 length: 15 residues. Per germline, CDR1 SGHTA and CDR2 FQGTGA. As DNA, the CDR3 is TGTGCCAGCAGCTTATTTCAGGGGGCAAGTAATGAGCAGTTCTTC. Translated: CASSLFQGASNEQFF.

The chain links TRBV14 to TRBJ1-2; unclear D gene. The CDR3 covers 13 residues. Germline CDR1 SGHDN, CDR2 FVKESK. Trimming took 4 bases from V and 2 from J, leaving 8 bases between them. CDR3 in amino acids: CASSLGLNYGYTF. The CDR3 DNA sequence: TGTGCCAGCAGCCTGGGATTAAACTATGGCTACACCTTC.

The genes are TRBV6-6 and TRBJ2-3, with TRBD2 matching over 9 bases. V lost 4 bases and J lost 1; bases outside the gene matches: 3. The CDR3 consists of 15 residues. Per the germline V gene, CDR1 is MNHNY and CDR2 is SVGAGI (reference sequence). This chain's CDR3 is CASSSVAGGTDTQYF. CDR3 coding DNA: TGTGCCAGCAGTTCCGTAGCGGGGGGCACAGATACGCAGTATTTT.

The chain has TRBV14 and TRBJ1-3, with 7 nucleotides matching TRBD1. In germline, CDR1 is SGHDN, CDR2 FVKESK. The CDR3 runs to 14 residues. The ends lost 5 bases at V and 10 bases at J; junction bases unmatched: 11. CDR3 amino acids: CASSRGQLARTIYF. CDR3 coding DNA: TGTGCCAGCAGCAGGGGACAGCTAGCTCGGACCATATATTTT. Drawing the rest from reference TRBV14 and TRBJ1-3, the complete variable domain is EAGVTQFPSHSVIEKGQTVTLRCDPISGHDNLYWYRRVMGKEIKFLLHFVKESKQDESGMPNNRFLAERTGGTYSTLKVQPAELEDSGVYFCASSRGQLARTIYFGEGSWLTVV.

The V gene is TRBV4-2, the J gene TRBJ2-5; D is undetermined. The CDR3 has 14 amino acids. Germline V gives CDR1 LGHNA, CDR2 YNFKEQ. Trimming left V 0 bases short and J 5 bases short, with 10 bases between. This chain's CDR3 is CASSQEVSPETQYF. The DNA of the CDR3 is TGTGCCAGCAGCCAAGAGGTTAGCCCTGAGACCCAGTACTTC.

The table lists this clone with a few counts. This chain joins TRBV28 and TRBJ1-2, with a weak D call TRBD1 (6 bases). Trimming stripped 6 bases from V and 5 bases from J, with 13 bases between. CDR3 length equals 13 residues. Germline V gene lookup returns CDR1 MDHEN and CDR2 SYDVKM. CDR3 nucleotide sequence: TGTGCCAGCAGCCTCCGGGACACTTATGGCTACACCTTC. It is translated as CASSLRDTYGYTF.

This sequence joins TRBV14 and TRBJ2-5, with D possibly being TRBD2 (5 bases). The ends were cut back, 2 bases at V and 4 bases at J, with 8 bases in the middle. Germline assignment: CDR1 SGHDN and CDR2 FVKESK. The CDR3 runs 13 residues. CDR3 nucleotides: TGTGCCAGCAGCCAACGGAGGCGAGAGACCCAGTACTTC. Protein sequence: CASSQRRRETQYF.

The rearrangement uses TRBV7-9 and TRBJ1-1; the D gene is possibly TRBD1 (6 bases). Germline CDR1 is SEHNR and CDR2 is FQNEAQ (reference sequence). Trimming took 4 bases from V and 1 from J, leaving 13 bases between them. The CDR3 covers 15 residues. CDR3 sequence (DNA): TGTGCCAGCAGCTCCTTGGACAGAGAGAACACTGAAGCTTTCTTT. Encoded protein: CASSSLDRENTEAFF.

The rearrangement joins TRBV28 to TRBJ1-2, with D perhaps TRBD1 (6 bases). CDR1 is MDHEN, CDR2 SYDVKM, per germline. V dropped 7 bases and J dropped 5 bases, with 14 bases sitting between them. The CDR3 sequence is 13 residues long. CDR3 protein: CASTQGPVYGYTF. CDR3 nucleotide sequence: TGTGCCAGCACTCAGGGGCCAGTATATGGCTACACCTTC.

The chain couples TRBV6-1 to TRBJ2-4; D remains unclear. The CDR3 runs 13 residues. V dropped 4 bases and J dropped 6 bases, with 10 bases sitting between them. Germline V CDR1 and CDR2: MNHNS, SASEGT. The CDR3 is CASSGGVRNIQYF. The CDR3, as DNA: TGTGCCAGCAGTGGAGGAGTGCGAAACATTCAGTACTTC.

This chain connects TRBV19 to TRBJ1-4; D is unclear. There are 16 residues in the CDR3. The ends were cut back, 0 bases at V and 1 base at J, with 9 bases in the middle. Germline V gene data show CDR1 as LNHDA and CDR2 as SQIVND (reference sequence). Here the CDR3 DNA reads TGTGCCAGTAGTATAGATCGCCGACAAACTAATGAAAAACTGTTTTTT. Encoded protein: CASSIDRRQTNEKLFF.

This chain links TRBV5-1 with TRBJ1-1, with unresolved D. The ends were cut back, 1 base at V and 1 base at J, with 20 bases in the middle. Germline values: CDR1 SGHRS, CDR2 YFSETQ. The CDR3 has 18 amino acids. The CDR3 protein is CASSLIYRAGLGNTEAFF. The CDR3, as DNA: TGCGCCAGCAGCTTGATTTATAGGGCAGGCTTAGGGAACACTGAAGCTTTCTTT.

CDR3 coding DNA: TGTGCCAGTAGTATCAGTGCTTTTGGAGAAAAACTGTTTTTT. Protein sequence: CASSISAFGEKLFF. The rearrangement links TRBV19 to TRBJ1-4, with D hard to call. Trimming took off 3 bases at V and 8 bases at J, with 13 bases between the two ends. This CDR3 is built from 14 residues. Per the germline V gene, CDR1 is LNHDA and CDR2 is SQIVND (reference sequence).

The J gene is TRBJ2-3, the V gene TRBV5-6, with D possibly TRBD1 on 6 matching bases. The V gene lost 5 bases and the J gene lost 8 bases, with 18 bases spanning the gap. The CDR3 covers 14 residues. Germline loops: CDR1 SGHDT, CDR2 YYEEEE. CDR3: CASRGQGGVVTQYF. The DNA for the CDR3 is TGTGCCAGCAGGGGACAAGGAGGAGTAGTTACGCAGTATTTT.

The gene calls are TRBV6-1 and TRBJ1-3; D possibly corresponds to TRBD1 (5 bases). The CDR3 spans 14 residues. V was cut by 7 bases and J by 0 bases, with 10 bases left in between. The germline V gene has CDR1 MNHNS and CDR2 SASEGT. The CDR3 region has the DNA TGTGCCAGCAAGGACACTGGCTCTGGAAACACCATATATTTT. This gives the protein CASKDTGSGNTIYF.

The rearrangement uses TRBV19 and TRBJ2-3, with a possible D match to TRBD2 (6 bases). This CDR3 is 13 amino acids long. The V end lost 6 bases, the J end lost 6 bases, and 13 bases lay between the germline ends. Germline V gene data show CDR1 as LNHDA and CDR2 as SQIVND (reference sequence). The CDR3 region is CASRPGVFDTQYF. The CDR3 DNA reads as TGTGCCAGTAGGCCGGGGGTCTTTGATACGCAGTATTTT.

This chain uses TRBV27 with TRBJ2-1; 8 bases are shared with TRBD1. The CDR3 is made up of 16 amino acids. Germline V CDR1 and CDR2: MNHEY, SMNVEV (reference sequence). J gave up 1 base and V 5 bases, and 7 bases lay outside the gene matches. The CDR3 DNA sequence: TGTGCCAGCAGTCCAGATACAGGGGGTTCCTACAATGAGCAGTTCTTC. The encoded protein is CASSPDTGGSYNEQFF.

CDR3 DNA sequence: TGCGCCAGCAGCTTGGCCGGGACAGCCGGGCATCAGCCCCAGCATTTT. It codes for CASSLAGTAGHQPQHF. This chain joins TRBV5-1 and TRBJ1-5, with 7 bases lining up with TRBD1. After removal of 0 bases from V and 5 bases from J, the junction contained 8 bases not matched to a gene. The CDR3 has 16 amino acids. The germline CDR1 and CDR2 sequences are SGHRS and YFSETQ. Supplemented by reference TRBV5-1 and TRBJ1-5, the full variable domain reads KAGVTQTPRYLIKTRGQQVTLSCSPISGHRSVSWYQQTPGQGLQFLFEYFSETQRNKGNFPGRFSGRQFSNSRSEMNVSTLELGDSALYLCASSLAGTAGHQPQHFGDGTRLSIL.

The rearrangement uses TRBV18 and TRBJ2-1; D ambiguous. CDR1 and CDR2 from the germline V gene are KGHSH and LQKENI. Trimming took off 6 bases at V and 6 bases at J, with 18 bases between the two ends. CDR3 size: 15 residues. The CDR3 DNA reads TGTGCCAGCTCCCCGGTACGGAGCGACCTCAATGAGCAGTTCTTC. Its translation: CASSPVRSDLNEQFF.

This clone came up once. This chain uses TRBV4-2 with TRBJ2-5; 8 bases line up with TRBD2. J was trimmed by 5 bases and V by 4 bases; bases with no gene match: 18. The V gene's germline CDR1 is LGHNA and CDR2 YNFKEQ. This CDR3 is built from 18 residues. The CDR3 protein is CASSRRYSGVITEETQYF. CDR3 DNA: TGTGCCAGCAGCCGCCGGTATAGCGGGGTTATAACGGAGGAGACCCAGTACTTC.

The J gene is TRBJ1-2, the V gene TRBV6-5; 7 positions agree with TRBD1. Germline CDR1 is MNHEY and CDR2 is SVGAGI. The CDR3 contains 13 residues. Trimming removed 5 bases from V and 4 bases from J; junction bases left unmatched: 4. The CDR3 region is CASSGGQSYGYTF. In nucleotides, the CDR3 is TGTGCCAGCAGTGGGGGACAGTCCTATGGCTACACCTTC.

V is TRBV14 and J is TRBJ2-2, with D hard to call. This CDR3 is built from 13 residues. V shed 2 bases and J shed 5 bases, with 6 bases lying between them. The germline V gene encodes CDR1 SGHDN and CDR2 FVKESK. CDR3 residues: CASSQQMTGELFF. The CDR3 DNA reads TGTGCCAGCAGCCAACAGATGACCGGGGAGCTGTTTTTT.

The chain joins TRBV27 to TRBJ1-6; D is perhaps TRBD1 (5 bases). Germline V gene data show CDR1 as MNHEY and CDR2 as SMNVEV (reference sequence). This CDR3 has 14 amino acids. V shed 3 bases and J shed 7 bases, with 10 bases lying between them. The CDR3 is CASSLRGWNSPLHF. DNA for the CDR3: TGTGCCAGCAGTTTGCGGGGGTGGAATTCACCCCTCCACTTT.

The genes are TRBV7-6 and TRBJ2-3, with D uncertain. V gave up 2 bases and J gave up 0 bases, with 9 bases separating them. Germline CDR1 and CDR2: SGHVS and FNYEAQ. CDR3 length: 15 residues. The chain's CDR3 is CASSLFGSSTDTQYF. CDR3 sequence (DNA): TGTGCCAGCAGCTTATTCGGGTCTAGCACAGATACGCAGTATTTT.

V gene TRBV9 combines with J gene TRBJ1-1; 7 bases are a match to TRBD1. The CDR3 has 15 amino acids. V gave up 1 base and J gave up 9 bases; unmatched junction bases: 12. The germline V gene has CDR1 SGDLS and CDR2 YYNGEE. The CDR3 is CASSVNARGREQAFF. The CDR3 coding sequence is TGTGCCAGCAGCGTAAATGCGAGGGGGCGCGAACAAGCTTTCTTT.